Listed here are 8 T cell receptor beta chains from one sample, sequenced in a study of blood T cell repertoires in COVID-19. Profiling relied on immunoSEQ multiplex PCR, and the TCRdb table lists in-frame clones only, not all of them. The data show about 120,000 clones, about 84% seen once. Sequencing used peripheral blood. The receptors here all came from a man in his forties or fifties with acute or convalescent COVID-19.

V is TRBV12-3 or TRBV12-4 and J is TRBJ1-2; D is perhaps TRBD1 (5 bases). The CDR3 length is 13 residues. V was pared by 7 bases and J by 2 bases, with 11 bases between. CDR3 loop: CASTKTVNYGYTF. The CDR3 DNA reads TGTGCCAGCACCAAGACAGTGAACTATGGCTACACCTTC.

The chain joins TRBV5-5 to TRBJ1-5; TRBD1 matches 8 bases. This CDR3 region has 13 residues. Germline V gives CDR1 SGHKS, CDR2 YYEKEE (reference sequence). Unmatched junction bases numbered 4, after V lost 4 bases and J lost 7 bases. The CDR3 DNA reads as TGTGCCAGCAGCCCTGACAGGGGACAGCCCCAGCATTTT. Its protein product is CASSPDRGQPQHF.

The chain combines TRBV19 with TRBJ1-1; D is uncertain. CDR1 is LNHDA and CDR2 is SQIVND in the germline V gene (reference sequence). This CDR3 comprises 14 residues. Trimming removed 2 bases from V and 1 base from J, with 8 bases in between. The CDR3 DNA reads TGTGCCAGTAGTATAAACGAGGGGAACACTGAAGCTTTCTTT. Translated: CASSINEGNTEAFF.

This chain connects TRBV4-1 to TRBJ2-1; no reliable D call. The CDR3 is 14 residues long. Germline V lookup: CDR1 MGHRA, CDR2 YSYEKL. Trimming removed 2 bases at V and 5 bases at J, with 10 bases between. CDR3 protein: CASSQTQVDNEQFF. The CDR3 DNA reads as TGCGCCAGCAGCCAAACCCAGGTCGACAATGAGCAGTTCTTC.

The chain uses TRBV28 and TRBJ2-4; 8 bases agree with TRBD1. V lost 2 bases, J lost 6 bases, and 15 bases stayed unmatched. The CDR3 has 18 residues. Germline assignment: CDR1 MDHEN and CDR2 SYDVKM. This CDR3 is CASSLLLGDRNSANIQYF. In DNA form, the CDR3 reads TGTGCCAGCAGTTTACTGTTAGGGGACAGGAATAGTGCAAACATTCAGTACTTC.

The chain links TRBV7-9 to TRBJ2-2; maybe TRBD1 (5 bases). Germline CDR1 SEHNR, CDR2 FQNEAQ (reference sequence). Trimming left V 4 bases short and J 6 bases short, with 12 bases between. The CDR3 has 14 residues. The CDR3 sequence: CASSSPQGPGELFF. CDR3 nucleotides: TGTGCCAGCAGCTCACCTCAGGGCCCCGGGGAGCTGTTTTTT.

This clone was picked up one time. The genes are TRBV24-1 and TRBJ2-1; TRBD1 is a possible D gene (5 bases). This CDR3 comprises 15 residues. Trimming took off 2 bases at V and 5 bases at J, with 12 bases between the two ends. Per the germline V gene, CDR1 is KGHDR and CDR2 is SFDVKD. The CDR3 region has the DNA TGTGCCACCAGTGATTCTTCAGACAGAAACAATGAGCAGTTCTTC. Translating gives CATSDSSDRNNEQFF.

V gene TRBV5-1 combines with J gene TRBJ1-2; no definite D call. V was cut by 0 bases and J by 2 bases, with 11 bases left in between. This CDR3 is built from 15 residues. CDR1 and CDR2 (germline): SGHRS, YFSETQ. The CDR3: CASSLAPGNNYGYTF. The CDR3 coding sequence is TGCGCCAGCAGCTTGGCCCCCGGGAACAACTATGGCTACACCTTC.